The next 15 T cell receptor beta chains were all read from a single sample in a study of Ad26.COV2.S vaccination and SARS-CoV-2 variants (dated by TCRdb to the early 2020s). The library came from the immunoSEQ multiplex PCR assay. TCRdb obtained this table from immuneACCESS and retained in-frame rearrangements with V and J assigned. These tables miss some clones; where compared with another copy, unresolved V genes account for less than half of the shortfall, and the remainder is unexplained. The sample contains 400,000 to 450,000 clones, 80% to 95% of them found a single time. The ten largest clones capture more than 9% of the sample. Sample treatment or condition, as interpreted from the label and publication: about 20 received Ad26.COV2.S at low or high dose, single or two shots; 5 received placebo; per-sample allocation not given. For vaccine and placebo recipients, the sequenced repertoires came from samples collected on day 63 after the first injection.

The specimen comprised peripheral blood, sampled in a trial of Ad26.COV2.S vaccine versus placebo. The receptors originated from a person aged 18-60 years who received the Ad26.COV2.S COVID-19 vaccine or a placebo.

V usage is TRBV29-1 and J usage is TRBJ1-2; 12 bases agree with TRBD1. Per the germline V gene, CDR1 is SQVTM and CDR2 is ANQGSEA. The V segment lost 6 bases and the J segment 6 bases; nucleotides outside the gene matches: 11. This CDR3 has 15 residues. CDR3 in DNA: TGCAGCGTCTACGGGGGGGACAGGGGGCTCGATGGCTACACCTTC. As protein: CSVYGGDRGLDGYTF.

The V and J genes are TRBV11-3 and TRBJ2-7; TRBD1 aligns across 10 bases. Germline lookup yields CDR1 SGHNT and CDR2 YENEEA. The CDR3 runs to 15 residues. V trimming: 5 bases; J trimming: 5 bases; junction bases outside the gene matches: 9. CDR3: CASSPRQGANNEQYF. CDR3 coding DNA: TGTGCCAGCAGCCCTCGACAGGGGGCTAACAACGAGCAGTACTTC.

This clone came up a few times. The chain carries TRBV19 and TRBJ2-3; D perhaps matches TRBD2 (5 bases). The CDR3 consists of 11 residues. V lost 4 bases, J lost 10 bases, and 9 bases lay in between. Germline V gives CDR1 LNHDA, CDR2 SQIVND (reference sequence). As DNA, the CDR3 is TGTGCCAGTAGTACCTCGGGATCGCAGTATTTT. Protein: CASSTSGSQYF. Supplemented by reference TRBV19 and TRBJ2-3, the full variable domain reads DGGITQSPKYLFRKEGQNVTLSCEQNLNHDAMYWYRQDPGQGLRLIYYSQIVNDFQKGDIAEGYSVSREKKESFPLTVTSAQKNPTAFYLCASSTSGSQYFGPGTRLTVL.

J is TRBJ2-1 and V is TRBV4-3; 11 nucleotides line up with TRBD2. From germline, CDR1 is LGHNA and CDR2 YSLEER. The CDR3 contains 15 residues. After removal of 5 bases from V and 7 bases from J, the junction contained 7 bases not matched to a gene. The DNA for the CDR3 is TGCGCCAGCAGCTACAGACTAGCGGGAAAGAATGAGCAGTTCTTC. The encoded protein is CASSYRLAGKNEQFF.

In this sample, this clone turned up once. This chain connects TRBV7-8 to TRBJ2-7, with 9 nucleotides matching TRBD1. Germline assignment: CDR1 SGHVS and CDR2 FQNEAQ. This CDR3 contains 14 residues. Unmatched junction bases numbered 9, after V lost 5 bases and J lost 7 bases. Here the CDR3 DNA reads TGTGCCAGCAGCACAACCCGGACAGGGGAAGAGCAGTACTTC. Encoded protein: CASSTTRTGEEQYF.

The chain links TRBV5-1 to TRBJ2-5; 12 nucleotides match TRBD1. Germline V CDR1 and CDR2: SGHRS, YFSETQ. V was clipped by 4 bases and J by 1 base; unmatched bases: 5. The CDR3 extends over 16 amino acids. Written as DNA, the CDR3 is TGCGCCAGCAGCCCCGGGACAGGGGGCTTCCAAGAGACCCAGTACTTC. Its protein is CASSPGTGGFQETQYF.

This clone came up once. The sample contains more than one DNA sequence encoding this CDR3. The chain employs TRBV9 and TRBJ2-1, with 7 nucleotides matching TRBD2. Germline CDR1 SGDLS, CDR2 YYNGEE. The V and J ends lost 0 bases and 4 bases, in that order; junction bases with no gene match: 4. The CDR3 contains 15 residues. The CDR3 DNA is TGTGCCAGCAGCGTAGTTAGCGGGCGATACAATGAGCAGTTCTTC. It encodes CASSVVSGRYNEQFF.

The chain uses TRBV27 and TRBJ2-5; D perhaps matches TRBD2 (5 bases). The germline CDR1 and CDR2 sequences are MNHEY and SMNVEV (reference sequence). The CDR3 consists of 12 residues. V was cut by 5 bases and J by 7 bases, with 11 bases left in between. CDR3 in DNA: TGTGCCAGCAGTCCCCAGCGGCGGACCCAGTACTTC. As protein: CASSPQRRTQYF.

The chain combines TRBV11-2 with TRBJ2-5; a weak D match, TRBD1 (5 bases). The germline gives CDR1 SGHAT, CDR2 FQNNGV. The V end was cut by 5 bases, the J end by 1 base, with 14 bases between. CDR3 length: 15 residues. The DNA for the CDR3 is TGTGCCAGCAGCCCCCCGGCAGGGCCCCAAGAGACCCAGTACTTC. Its protein is CASSPPAGPQETQYF.

Here the CDR3 DNA reads TGTGCCAGCAGTCGCCCCCGGATAGATCAGCCCCAGCATTTT. Translated: CASSRPRIDQPQHF. V and J are TRBV6-5 and TRBJ1-5; D unresolved. The CDR3 loop spans 14 amino acids. The germline CDR1 and CDR2 sequences are MNHEY and SVGAGI. The V end lost 5 bases, the J end lost 5 bases, and 13 bases lay between the germline ends.

The J gene is TRBJ2-7, the V gene TRBV9; unclear D gene. Trimming took off 0 bases at V and 0 bases at J, with 10 bases between the two ends. The length of the CDR3 is 15 residues. The germline V gene has CDR1 SGDLS and CDR2 YYNGEE. CDR3 DNA sequence: TGTGCCAGCAGCGTAGGCGGAAACCCCTCCTACGAGCAGTACTTC. Its translation: CASSVGGNPSYEQYF.

The sample holds one count of this clone. This rearrangement joins TRBV19 to TRBJ2-7; D is unclear. The CDR3 contains 14 residues. V lost 0 bases and J 5 bases, leaving 11 bases between the germline ends. The germline V gene encodes CDR1 LNHDA and CDR2 SQIVND (reference sequence). The CDR3 sequence: CASSIEAVFDEQYF. CDR3 nucleotides: TGTGCCAGTAGTATAGAAGCAGTATTCGACGAGCAGTACTTC.

The chain has TRBV30 and TRBJ2-7; D remains ambiguous. Trimming left V 0 bases short and J 3 bases short, with 15 bases between. Germline CDR1 and CDR2: GTSNPN and SVGIG (reference sequence). The CDR3 length is 15 residues. CDR3 nucleotide sequence: TGTGCCTGGAGTGTACCGAAAAACAGAAACTACGAGCAGTACTTC. Translating gives CAWSVPKNRNYEQYF.

V gene TRBV7-3 combines with J gene TRBJ2-1; D gene ambiguous. Germline V gives CDR1 SGHTA, CDR2 FQGTGA. Deletions cut 5 bases from V and 0 bases from J, with 14 bases between. The CDR3 totals 16 residues. CDR3 sequence: CASSNSGGSSYNEQFF. CDR3 nucleotide sequence: TGTGCCAGCAGCAACTCCGGCGGTAGCTCCTACAATGAGCAGTTCTTC.

The chain recombines TRBV25-1 with TRBJ2-7; D gene ambiguous. The germline V and J ends were trimmed by 2 bases and 1 base, with 6 bases remaining between them. Germline-derived CDR1 and CDR2 are MGHDK and SYGVNS. The CDR3 has 13 residues. CDR3 loop: CASSETLSYEQYF. For the CDR3, the DNA is TGTGCCAGCAGTGAAACCTTATCCTACGAGCAGTACTTC.